What follows describes a single T cell receptor (beta chain). Its target is not known. The length of the CDR3 is 15 residues. The V and J ends lost 5 bases and 0 bases respectively, with 11 bases between them. CDR1 and CDR2 (germline): SNHLY, FYNNEI. The data stem from a study of cytomegalovirus exposure and HLA in healthy donors. Study at large: The approximately 120 validation repertoires, a later analysis reported, used the same platform as the 666 first-cohort repertoires.

Profiled with immunoSEQ multiplex PCR; TCRdb holds only in-frame clones, not every one. Of roughly 180,000 clones listed, more than 75% were seen once; the top ten hold approximately 7.7%. Study findings and constraints: The authors enumerated around 150 TCR beta chains as linked to cytomegalovirus. Reports credit the classifier with highly specific, highly sensitive diagnosis of cytomegalovirus status.

This TCR was recovered from a man aged 30 to 45 in good health and CMV-seropositive. Sequenced: PBMCs. The V call is TRBV2, the J call TRBJ1-3; D remains ambiguous. The DNA for the CDR3 is TGTGCCAGCAGTTCAGACTACAGCTCTGGAAACACCATATATTTT. Translated: CASSSDYSSGNTIYF.